What follows describes a single TCR beta chain. This specimen belongs to a study of blood T cell repertoires in COVID-19. Whole-study context: Some COVID-19 samples were acute and others convalescent; all came from the United States, Italy and Spain.

The CDR3 is 14 residues long. V dropped 0 bases and J dropped 3 bases, with 9 bases sitting between them. Germline-derived CDR1 and CDR2 are SGHRS and YFSETQ. Authors' data handling: Nucleated cell number was recorded as an estimate derived from reference gene primer amplification. TCRdb's table, derived via immunoSEQ multiplex PCR, lists solely in-frame clones and lacks some. V, J and clone size are those of that table, while D and trimming were read from the DNA. The sample contains around 25,000 clones, 88% of which appear only once. The sequenced material came from peripheral blood. The chain employs TRBV5-1 and TRBJ2-5; D is unclear. The sequence was obtained from a woman aged 45-60 years with active COVID-19. CDR3 residues: CASSLAVYKETQYF. In DNA form, the CDR3 reads TGCGCCAGCAGCTTGGCCGTCTATAAAGAGACCCAGTACTTC.